This section outlines one T cell receptor beta chain sequence together with its context. The antigen is unknown. The sample comes from a study of Ad26.COV2.S vaccination and SARS-CoV-2 variants. Study-level information: Vaccine-arm donor from the placebo-controlled COV1001 Ad26.COV2.S trial. Ad26.COV2.S, an intramuscular injection, was given once or twice 56 days apart. Findings of the study overall: Reported findings describe substantial breadth in spike-specific CD8+ and CD4+ T cell responses following vaccination.

Germline V gives CDR1 SNHLY, CDR2 FYNNEI. CDR3 length: 15 residues. Trimming took off 3 bases at V and 2 bases at J, with 10 bases between the two ends. Treatment in this sample: around 19 received Ad26.COV2.S at low or high dose, single or two shots; roughly five received placebo; per-sample allocation not given. Sampling took place 63 days after the first vaccine or placebo injection. Only in-frame clones appear in the TCRdb table, and some are missing; sequencing was by immunoSEQ multiplex PCR. The profile covers a few hundred thousand clones, with roughly 90% appearing a single time and around 1.8% taken by the ten largest.

The chain links TRBV2 to TRBJ2-2, with D maybe TRBD2 (5 bases). This TCR came from a person between 18 and 60 years old who received the Ad26.COV2.S COVID-19 vaccine or a placebo. The sequencing used peripheral blood, collected in a trial of Ad26.COV2.S vaccine versus placebo. CDR3 nucleotides: TGTGCCAGCAGTGACGAGGGCTTAAACACCGGGGAGCTGTTTTTT. Translating it yields CASSDEGLNTGELFF.